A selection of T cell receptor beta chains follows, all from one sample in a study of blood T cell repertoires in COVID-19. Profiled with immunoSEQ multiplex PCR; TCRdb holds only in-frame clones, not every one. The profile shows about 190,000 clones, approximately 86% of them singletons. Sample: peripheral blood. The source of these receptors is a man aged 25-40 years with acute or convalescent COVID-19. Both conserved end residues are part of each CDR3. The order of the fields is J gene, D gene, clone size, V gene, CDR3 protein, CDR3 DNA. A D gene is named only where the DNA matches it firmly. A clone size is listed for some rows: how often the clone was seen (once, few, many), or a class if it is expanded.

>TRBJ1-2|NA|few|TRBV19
CASRIGERGTHYGYTF
TGTGCCAGTAGGATCGGAGAGAGAGGAACCCACTATGGCTACACCTTC
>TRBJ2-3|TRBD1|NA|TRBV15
CATSLDRGDQDTQYF
TGTGCCACCAGCCTGGACAGGGGCGATCAAGATACGCAGTATTTT
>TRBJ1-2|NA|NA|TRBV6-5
CASSLTRKRVDGYTF
TGTGCCAGCAGTCTTACTCGGAAGAGGGTGGATGGCTACACCTTC
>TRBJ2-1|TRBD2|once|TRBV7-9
CASSLAWTSGGANEQFF
TGTGCCAGCAGCTTAGCTTGGACTAGCGGGGGGGCCAATGAGCAGTTCTTC
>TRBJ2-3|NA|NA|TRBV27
CASSPRERWDTQYF
TGTGCCAGCAGTCCCAGAGAGCGTTGGGATACGCAGTATTTT
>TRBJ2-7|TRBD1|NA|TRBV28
CASSTQTGGYPYEQYF
TGTGCCAGCAGCACCCAGACAGGGGGCTACCCCTACGAGCAGTACTTC
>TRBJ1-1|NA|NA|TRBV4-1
CASSRLLGRGDTEAFF
TGCGCCAGCAGCCGATTGCTAGGGAGGGGGGACACTGAAGCTTTCTTT
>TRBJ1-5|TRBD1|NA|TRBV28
CASSLTGGGSNQPQHF
TGTGCCAGCAGTCTAACAGGGGGGGGAAGCAATCAGCCCCAGCATTTT
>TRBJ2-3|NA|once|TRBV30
CAWSRGATDTQYF
TGTGCCTGGAGTCGCGGAGCCACAGATACGCAGTATTTT
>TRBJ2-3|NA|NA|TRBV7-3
CASSLTGTSTDTQYF
TGTGCCAGCAGCTTAACCGGGACAAGCACAGATACGCAGTATTTT
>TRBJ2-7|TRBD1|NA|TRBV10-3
CAISESARDTGGEQYF
TGTGCCATCAGTGAGTCGGCAAGGGATACAGGGGGCGAGCAGTACTTC
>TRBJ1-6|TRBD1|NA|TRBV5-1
CASSSGDRGNSPLHF
TGCGCCAGCAGCTCGGGGGACAGGGGGAATTCACCCCTCCACTTT
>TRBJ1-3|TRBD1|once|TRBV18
CASSQDREGNTIYF
TGTGCCAGCTCACAGGACAGGGAAGGCAACACCATATATTTT
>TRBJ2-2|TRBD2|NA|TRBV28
CASWEGNTGELFF
TGTGCCAGCTGGGAGGGGAACACCGGGGAGCTGTTTTTT
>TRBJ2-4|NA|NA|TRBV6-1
CASSEDVRGFKNIQYF
TGTGCCAGCAGTGAGGATGTTAGAGGTTTCAAAAACATTCAGTACTTC
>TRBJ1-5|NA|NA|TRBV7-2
CASSRGGGGGNQPQHF
TGTGCCAGCAGCCGGGGTGGGGGCGGTGGAAATCAGCCCCAGCATTTT
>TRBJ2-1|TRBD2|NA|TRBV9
CASSVGGGTRVLAGLNEQFF
TGTGCCAGCAGCGTAGGAGGAGGGACAAGGGTACTAGCGGGCCTCAATGAGCAGTTCTTC
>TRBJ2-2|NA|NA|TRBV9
CASSGQANTGELFF
TGTGCCAGCAGCGGACAGGCGAACACCGGGGAGCTGTTTTTT
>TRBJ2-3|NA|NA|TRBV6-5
CASSYSSAGTRGTQYF
TGTGCCAGCAGTTACTCTAGCGCCGGGACCAGGGGTACGCAGTATTTT
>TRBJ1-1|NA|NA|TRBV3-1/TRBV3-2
CASSQFKNTEAFF
TGTGCCAGCAGCCAATTCAAGAACACTGAAGCTTTCTTT
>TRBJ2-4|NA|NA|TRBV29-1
CSVVDRDETLAKNIQYF
TGCAGCGTTGTCGACAGAGATGAGACCCTAGCCAAAAACATTCAGTACTTC
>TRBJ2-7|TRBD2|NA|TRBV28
CASSPHPLAASYEQYF
TGTGCCAGCAGTCCACACCCCCTAGCGGCTTCCTACGAGCAGTACTTC
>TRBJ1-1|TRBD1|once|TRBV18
CASSDRDVAFF
TGTGCCAGCTCCGACAGGGATGTAGCTTTCTTT
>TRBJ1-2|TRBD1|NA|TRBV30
CAWSVLGRGNGYTF
TGTGCCTGGAGTGTATTGGGCAGGGGGAATGGCTACACCTTC
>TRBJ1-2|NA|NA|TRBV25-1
CASSDRVGGYTF
TGTGCCAGCAGTGACAGGGTCGGTGGCTACACCTTC
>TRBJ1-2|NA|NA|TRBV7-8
CASSARDSNYGYTF
TGTGCCAGCAGCGCCCGGGACTCTAACTATGGCTACACCTTC
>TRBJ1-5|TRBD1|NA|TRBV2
CASMRDRNQPQHF
TGTGCCAGCATGAGGGACAGAAATCAGCCCCAGCATTTT
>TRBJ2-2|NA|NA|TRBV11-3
CASSLGAANTGELFF
TGTGCCAGCAGCTTAGGGGCAGCGAACACCGGGGAGCTGTTTTTT
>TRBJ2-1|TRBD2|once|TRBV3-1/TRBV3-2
CASSQSTSGSFGNEQFF
TGTGCCAGCAGCCAATCGACTAGCGGGAGTTTCGGGAATGAGCAGTTCTTC
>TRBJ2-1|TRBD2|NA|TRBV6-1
CASSETSGRRNEQFF
TGTGCCAGCAGTGAGACTAGCGGGAGACGGAATGAGCAGTTCTTC
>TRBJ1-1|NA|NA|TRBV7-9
CASSANRVGTEAFF
TGTGCCAGCAGCGCAAACAGGGTGGGGACTGAAGCTTTCTTT
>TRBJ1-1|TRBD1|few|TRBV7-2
CASSIDRGGALGSAFF
TGTGCCAGCAGCATTGACAGGGGGGGAGCGCTTGGGTCAGCTTTCTTT
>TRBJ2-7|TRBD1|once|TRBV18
CASSPDRVYEQYF
TGTGCCAGCTCACCCGACAGGGTCTACGAGCAGTACTTC
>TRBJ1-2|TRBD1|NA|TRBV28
CASRPGTGANYGYTF
TGTGCCAGCAGGCCAGGGACAGGGGCTAACTATGGCTACACCTTC
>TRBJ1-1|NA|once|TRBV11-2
CASSLEVSGAFF
TGTGCCAGCAGCTTAGAAGTATCGGGAGCTTTCTTT
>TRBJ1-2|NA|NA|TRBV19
CASSTVELIGYTF
TGTGCCAGTAGTACCGTTGAGCTGATTGGCTACACCTTC
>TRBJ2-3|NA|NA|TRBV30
CAWLHSSDTQYF
TGTGCCTGGCTTCACTCATCAGATACGCAGTATTTT
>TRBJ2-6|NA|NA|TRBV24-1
CATSDHRAGANVLTF
TGTGCCACCAGTGATCACAGGGCTGGGGCCAACGTCCTGACTTTC
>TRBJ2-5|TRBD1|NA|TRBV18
CASSPGQGAETQYF
TGTGCCAGCTCACCGGGACAGGGGGCGGAGACCCAGTACTTC
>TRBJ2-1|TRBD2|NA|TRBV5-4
CASSATGLAINEQFF
TGTGCCAGCAGCGCTACGGGACTAGCTATCAATGAGCAGTTCTTC
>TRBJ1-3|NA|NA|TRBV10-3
CAISSRQALSGNTIYF
TGTGCCATCAGTAGCAGACAGGCACTGTCTGGAAACACCATATATTTT
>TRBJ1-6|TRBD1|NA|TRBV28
CASSSRQGRSPLHF
TGTGCCAGCAGCAGCCGACAGGGGAGGTCACCCCTCCACTTT